This TCR beta chain was obtained from a study of cytomegalovirus exposure and HLA in healthy donors. Overall study context: From donors who were HLA-typed, an early data release held 80 million or so unique TCRs.

This clone was seen a few times. Antigen specificity is unknown. Study-wide results and limits: The likely origin of a cluster of highly shared sequence variants was a sequencing artifact. Being productive about 87% or about 30% of the time was typical of most TCR beta V segments in an earlier analysis. Cytomegalovirus-associated TCR beta chains were listed, numbering 164.

Germline CDR1 ENHRY, CDR2 SYGVKD. This CDR3 comprises 16 residues. Trimming removed 6 bases from V and 4 bases from J; junction bases left unmatched: 8. Primers for the PCR totalled 60 Vbeta and 13 Jbeta. The protocol was immunoSEQ multiplex PCR, while the TCRdb copy is restricted to in-frame clones and leaves out a portion. Of about 84,000 clones listed, 55% to 65% are singletons. Sequencing input: PBMCs. The TCR originated in a woman in her thirties or forties in good health and CMV-seropositive. The rearrangement uses TRBV10-3 and TRBJ1-3; TRBD1 agrees at 11 bases. The CDR3: CAIREPGQGVGNTIYF. CDR3 DNA sequence: TGTGCCATCAGGGAACCGGGACAGGGGGTCGGAAACACCATATATTTT.